Below are 11 T cell receptor beta chains sequenced from a single sample in a study of T cell repertoires in cytomegalovirus infection. MiXCR, run by TCRdb on the reads, gives a single entry per CDR3 protein. Among 290,000 or so distinct CDR3 sequences listed, roughly 24% were seen once. The sample consisted of PBMCs. These receptors all stem from a human donor in good health (CMV status not recorded). Some clones in this sample may be carry-over from other donors' samples.

This chain uses TRBV2 with TRBJ1-4; possibly TRBD1 for D (5 bases). Germline lookup yields CDR1 SNHLY and CDR2 FYNNEI. With 2 bases removed from V and 4 bases from J, the gap between germline ends came to 8 bases. The CDR3 is 14 residues long. The CDR3 DNA follows: TGTGCCAGCAGTGAACGACAGCATAATGAAAAACTGTTTTTT. Encoded protein: CASSERQHNEKLFF.

The chain recombines TRBV20-1 with TRBJ1-2, with TRBD1 matching 8 bases. Trimming cost V 1 base and J 8 bases; bases outside gene matches: 12. The CDR3 has 15 amino acids. The V gene's germline CDR1 is DFQATT and CDR2 SNEGSKA (reference sequence). CDR3 nucleotides: TGCAGTGCTAGAGGAGACCCCAGGGGGCTGAAGGGCTACACCTTC. It specifies CSARGDPRGLKGYTF.

This clonotype was seen a few times. J is TRBJ1-5 and V is TRBV10-2; D uncertain. Germline CDR1 WSHSY, CDR2 SAAADI. This CDR3 is 14 amino acids long. V was cut by 3 bases and J by 1 base, with 7 bases left in between. CDR3 sequence reads: CASSDPASNQPQHF. CDR3 bases: TGCGCCAGCAGTGACCCTGCGAGCAATCAGCCCCAGCATTTT.

In this sample, this clonotype turned up many times. The chain recombines TRBV7-2 with TRBJ2-7; 11 bases map to TRBD1. The V and J ends lost 5 bases and 10 bases, in that order; junction bases with no gene match: 7. The germline CDR1 and CDR2 sequences are SGHTA and FQGNSA. The CDR3 spans 13 residues. The CDR3, as DNA: TGTGCCAGCAGCGCCCGGGACAGGGGGAATCAGTACTTC. Amino acid sequence: CASSARDRGNQYF.

At least ten counts were recorded for this clonotype. V gene TRBV7-8 combines with J gene TRBJ2-6; D remains ambiguous. The CDR3 extends over 13 amino acids. Germline lookup yields CDR1 SGHVS and CDR2 FQNEAQ. V was pared by 3 bases and J by 1 base, with 1 base between. The CDR3 bases are TGTGCCAGCAGCTTTTCTGGGGCCAACGTCCTGACTTTC. Amino acid sequence: CASSFSGANVLTF.

This clonotype was counted ten times or more. V is TRBV7-2 and J is TRBJ2-1; D not resolved. CDR3 length: 15 residues. Germline-derived CDR1 and CDR2 are SGHTA and FQGNSA. V gave up 1 base and J gave up 2 bases, with 9 bases separating them. The CDR3 DNA reads as TGTGCCAGCAGCTTAGGGACCGAGGCCTACAATGAGCAGTTCTTC. It translates to CASSLGTEAYNEQFF.

The CDR3 spells CASSSLLRQGLSYEQYF. CDR3 DNA: TGTGCCAGCAGTTCCTTACTACGACAAGGCCTCTCCTACGAGCAGTACTTC. V and J are TRBV6-2 or TRBV6-3 and TRBJ2-7; the D is unclear. The CDR3 is 17 residues long. The germline CDR1 and CDR2 sequences are MNHEY and SVGEGT. Trimming removed 4 bases from V and 0 bases from J, with 19 bases in between.

The rearrangement uses TRBV9 and TRBJ2-7; TRBD2 is a possible D gene (6 bases). CDR1 SGDLS and CDR2 YYNGEE come from the germline V gene. With 6 bases removed from V and 5 bases from J, the gap between germline ends came to 15 bases. The length of the CDR3 is 13 residues. CDR3 nucleotides: TGTGCCAGCAACCCCCGGGGGACCAACGAGCAGTACTTC. Translation: CASNPRGTNEQYF.

The V gene is TRBV29-1, the J gene TRBJ1-5; TRBD1 might be the D (6 bases). CDR1 and CDR2 from the germline V gene are SQVTM and ANQGSEA. V lost 7 bases to trimming and J lost 6 bases, with 13 bases between them. CDR3 size: 12 residues. The CDR3 DNA follows: TGCAGCGCCGGGGCCAGGGGTCAGCCCCAGCATTTT. Translation gives CSAGARGQPQHF.

This clonotype came up many times. The chain joins TRBV7-2 to TRBJ1-5, with D perhaps matching TRBD1 (6 bases). The germline V gene has CDR1 SGHTA and CDR2 FQGNSA. V lost 3 bases and J 0 bases, leaving 15 bases between the germline ends. There are 17 residues in the CDR3. As DNA, the CDR3 is TGTGCCAGCAGCTTCGTTGGGGGCCGGTATAGCAATCAGCCCCAGCATTTT. This sequence encodes CASSFVGGRYSNQPQHF. Full variable domain (outside the CDR3, taken from reference TRBV7-2 and TRBJ1-5): GAGVSQSPSNKVTEKGKDVELRCDPISGHTALYWYRQSLGQGLEFLIYFQGNSAPDKSGLPSDRFSAERTGGSVSTLTIQRTQQEDSAVYLCASSFVGGRYSNQPQHFGDGTRLSIL.

The J gene is TRBJ2-3, the V gene TRBV28, with TRBD2 matching over 7 bases. V lost 6 bases, J lost 4 bases, and 13 bases stayed unmatched. Germline CDR1 MDHEN, CDR2 SYDVKM. The CDR3 is made up of 16 amino acids. As DNA, the CDR3 is TGTGCCAGCAGCCCTATTTTCCCGGGGGGTGCAGATACGCAGTATTTT. Translating gives CASSPIFPGGADTQYF. Variable domain in full (rest from reference TRBV28 and TRBJ2-3): DVKVTQSSRYLVKRTGEKVFLECVQDMDHENMFWYRQDPGLGLRLIYFSYDVKMKEKGDIPEGYSVSREKKERFSLILESASTNQTSMYLCASSPIFPGGADTQYFGPGTRLTVL.